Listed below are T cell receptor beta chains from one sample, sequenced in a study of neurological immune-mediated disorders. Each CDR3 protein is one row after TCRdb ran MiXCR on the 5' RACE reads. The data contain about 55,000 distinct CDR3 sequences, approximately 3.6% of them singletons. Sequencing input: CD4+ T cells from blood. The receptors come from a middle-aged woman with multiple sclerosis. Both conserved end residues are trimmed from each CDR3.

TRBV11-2 ASSSLAEGTDTQY
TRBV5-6 ASSFYSQGVGDTEAF
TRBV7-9 ASADPGRTDTQY
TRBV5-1 ASSPTGQANQPQH
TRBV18 ASSPLGQGPNYGYT
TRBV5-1 ASSLEANSPLH
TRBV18 ASSPGGTAYYGYT
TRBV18 ASSPRDADTQY
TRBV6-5 ASSPRDRFFSGANVLT
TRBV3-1 ASSQVGGDYNSPLH
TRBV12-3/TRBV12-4 ASSLDQTATYGYT
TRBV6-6 ASSQQTTSMNTEAF
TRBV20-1 SARNSRAAYNEQF
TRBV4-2 ASSQEEREGGYGYT
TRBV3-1 ASSRRIRGEETDTQY
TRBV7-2 ASSLWTAGELF
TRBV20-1 SARRVLESGELF
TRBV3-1 ASSQVKITDTQY
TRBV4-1 ASSQARQGRTNEKLF
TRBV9 ASSVAGYGAKNIQY
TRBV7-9 ASSLFSGSRELF
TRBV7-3 ASSLWPRGEAF
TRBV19 ASSKRGAYNEQF
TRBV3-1 ASSPQSHSYGYT
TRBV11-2 ASSLRWTYEQY
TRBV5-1 ASSFGGSIVFTEAF
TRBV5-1 ASSPDRGRADTQY
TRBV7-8 ASSLVRGFSSTDTQY
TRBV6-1 ASSEVGRPTGELF
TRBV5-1 ASSLGRAPDTQY